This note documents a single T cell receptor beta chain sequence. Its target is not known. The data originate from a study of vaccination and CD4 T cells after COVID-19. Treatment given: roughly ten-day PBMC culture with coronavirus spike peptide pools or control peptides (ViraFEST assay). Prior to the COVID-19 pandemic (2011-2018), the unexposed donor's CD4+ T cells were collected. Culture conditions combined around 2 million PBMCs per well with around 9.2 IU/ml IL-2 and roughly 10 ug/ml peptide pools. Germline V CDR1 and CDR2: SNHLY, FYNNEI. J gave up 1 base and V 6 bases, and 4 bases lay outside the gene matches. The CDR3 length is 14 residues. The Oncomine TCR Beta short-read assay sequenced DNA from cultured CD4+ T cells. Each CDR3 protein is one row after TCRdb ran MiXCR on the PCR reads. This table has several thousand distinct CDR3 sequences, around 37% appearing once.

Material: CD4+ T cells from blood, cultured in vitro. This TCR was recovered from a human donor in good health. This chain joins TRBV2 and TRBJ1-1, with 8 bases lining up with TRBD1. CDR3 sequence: CASSGQGGNTEAFF. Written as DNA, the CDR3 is TGTGCCAGCAGCGGACAGGGAGGGAACACTGAAGCTTTCTTT.